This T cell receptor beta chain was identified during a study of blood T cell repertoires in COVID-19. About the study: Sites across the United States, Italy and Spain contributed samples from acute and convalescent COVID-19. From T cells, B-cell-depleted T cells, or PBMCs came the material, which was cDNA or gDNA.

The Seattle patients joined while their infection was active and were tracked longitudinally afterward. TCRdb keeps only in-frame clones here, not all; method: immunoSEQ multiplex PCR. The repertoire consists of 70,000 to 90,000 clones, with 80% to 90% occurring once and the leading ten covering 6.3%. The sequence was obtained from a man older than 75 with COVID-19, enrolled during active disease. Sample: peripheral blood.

The CDR3 sequence is CASSSPTGSALITEAFF. The CDR3 DNA follows: TGTGCCAGCAGCTCCCCGACAGGGTCGGCGCTAATCACTGAAGCTTTCTTT. The chain recombines TRBV7-8 with TRBJ1-1, with TRBD1 identical over 7 bases. Trimming cost V 4 bases and J 4 bases; bases outside gene matches: 15. From germline, CDR1 is SGHVS and CDR2 FQNEAQ. This CDR3 spans 17 amino acids.